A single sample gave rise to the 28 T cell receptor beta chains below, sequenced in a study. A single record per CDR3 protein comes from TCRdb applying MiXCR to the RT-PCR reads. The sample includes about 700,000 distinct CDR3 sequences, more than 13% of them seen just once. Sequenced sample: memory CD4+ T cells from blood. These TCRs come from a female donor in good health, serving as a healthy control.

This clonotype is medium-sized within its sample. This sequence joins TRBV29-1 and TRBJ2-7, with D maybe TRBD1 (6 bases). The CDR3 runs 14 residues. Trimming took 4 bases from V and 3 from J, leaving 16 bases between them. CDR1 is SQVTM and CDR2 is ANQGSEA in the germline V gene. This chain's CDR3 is CSVGGQGQYYEQYF. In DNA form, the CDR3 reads TGCAGCGTTGGGGGACAAGGTCAATACTACGAGCAGTACTTC.

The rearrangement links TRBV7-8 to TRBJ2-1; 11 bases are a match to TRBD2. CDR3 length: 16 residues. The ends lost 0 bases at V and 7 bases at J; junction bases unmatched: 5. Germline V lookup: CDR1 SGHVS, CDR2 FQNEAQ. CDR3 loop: CASSLAWSSGRNEQFF. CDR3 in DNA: TGTGCCAGCAGCTTAGCGTGGTCTAGCGGGAGGAATGAGCAGTTCTTC.

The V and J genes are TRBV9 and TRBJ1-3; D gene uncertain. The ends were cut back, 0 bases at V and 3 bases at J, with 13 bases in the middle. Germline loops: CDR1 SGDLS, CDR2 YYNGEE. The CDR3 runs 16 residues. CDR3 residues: CASSVGPQTGGNTIYF. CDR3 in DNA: TGTGCCAGCAGCGTAGGGCCTCAAACGGGTGGAAACACCATATATTTT.

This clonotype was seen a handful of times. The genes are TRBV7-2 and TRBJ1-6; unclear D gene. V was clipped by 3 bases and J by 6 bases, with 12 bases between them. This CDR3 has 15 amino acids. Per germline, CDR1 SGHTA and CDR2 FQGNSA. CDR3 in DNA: TGTGCCAGCAGCTTTTCCAATTGGGGTAATTCACCCCTCCACTTT. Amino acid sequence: CASSFSNWGNSPLHF.

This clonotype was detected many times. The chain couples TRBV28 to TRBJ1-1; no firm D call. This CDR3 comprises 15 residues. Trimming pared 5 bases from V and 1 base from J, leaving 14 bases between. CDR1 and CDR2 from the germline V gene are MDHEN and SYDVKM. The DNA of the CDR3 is TGTGCCAGCAGTGCCTCCTCCGCAGGGAACACTGAAGCTTTCTTT. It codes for CASSASSAGNTEAFF.

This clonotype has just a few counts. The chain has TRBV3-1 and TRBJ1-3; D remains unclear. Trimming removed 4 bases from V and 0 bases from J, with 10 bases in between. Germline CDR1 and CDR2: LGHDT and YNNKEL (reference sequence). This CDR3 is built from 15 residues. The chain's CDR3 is CASSLFLSSGNTIYF. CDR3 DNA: TGTGCCAGCAGCCTTTTTTTGAGCTCTGGAAACACCATATATTTT.

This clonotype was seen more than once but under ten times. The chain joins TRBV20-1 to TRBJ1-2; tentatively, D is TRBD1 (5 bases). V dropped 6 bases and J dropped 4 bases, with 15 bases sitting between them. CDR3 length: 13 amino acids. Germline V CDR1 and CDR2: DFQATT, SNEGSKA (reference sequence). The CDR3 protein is CSAVPQGGYGYTF. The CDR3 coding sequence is TGCAGTGCGGTTCCGCAGGGCGGCTATGGCTACACCTTC.

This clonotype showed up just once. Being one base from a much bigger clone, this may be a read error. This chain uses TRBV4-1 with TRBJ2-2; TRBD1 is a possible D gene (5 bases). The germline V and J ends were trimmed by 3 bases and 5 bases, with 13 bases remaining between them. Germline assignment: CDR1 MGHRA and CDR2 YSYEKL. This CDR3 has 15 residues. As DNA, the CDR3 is TGCGCCAGCAGCCATGACAAGGGGTATACCGGGGAGCTGTTTTTT. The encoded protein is CASSHDKGYTGELFF.

CDR3 sequence: CSARQPLNLGSPLHF. DNA of the CDR3: TGCAGTGCTAGACAACCACTCAACCTGGGTTCACCCCTCCACTTT. V gene TRBV20-1 combines with J gene TRBJ1-6; no clear D. Germline CDR1 reads DFQATT; CDR2 reads SNEGSKA (reference sequence). V was trimmed by 2 bases and J by 9 bases, leaving 17 bases between them. This CDR3 comprises 15 residues.

The CDR3 DNA reads as TGTGCCAGCAGTTCCAGCGACAACTATGGCTACACCTTC. It translates to CASSSSDNYGYTF. This sequence joins TRBV6-5 and TRBJ1-2; D not certain. V was clipped by 4 bases and J by 2 bases, with 8 bases between them. Germline V CDR1 and CDR2: MNHEY, SVGAGI. This CDR3 spans 13 amino acids.

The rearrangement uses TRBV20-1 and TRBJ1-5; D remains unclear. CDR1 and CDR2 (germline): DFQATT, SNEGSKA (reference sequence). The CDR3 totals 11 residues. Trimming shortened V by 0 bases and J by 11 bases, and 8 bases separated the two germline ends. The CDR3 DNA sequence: TGCAGTGCTAGAGAGGAGAAAACCCAGCATTTT. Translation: CSAREEKTQHF.

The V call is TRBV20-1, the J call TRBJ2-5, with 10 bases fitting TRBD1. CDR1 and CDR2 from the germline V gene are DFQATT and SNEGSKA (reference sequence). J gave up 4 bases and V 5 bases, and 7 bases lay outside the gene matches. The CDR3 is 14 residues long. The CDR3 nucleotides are TGCAGTGCTTCCGGGACAGGGGATGGAGAGACCCAGTACTTC. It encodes CSASGTGDGETQYF.

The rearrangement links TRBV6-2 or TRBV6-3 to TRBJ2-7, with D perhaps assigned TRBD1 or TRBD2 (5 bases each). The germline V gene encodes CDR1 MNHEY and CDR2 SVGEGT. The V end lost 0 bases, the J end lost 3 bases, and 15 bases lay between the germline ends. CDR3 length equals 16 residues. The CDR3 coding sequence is TGTGCCAGCAGTTACTCGAGAACACAGAGGGGCTACGAGCAGTACTTC. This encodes CASSYSRTQRGYEQYF.

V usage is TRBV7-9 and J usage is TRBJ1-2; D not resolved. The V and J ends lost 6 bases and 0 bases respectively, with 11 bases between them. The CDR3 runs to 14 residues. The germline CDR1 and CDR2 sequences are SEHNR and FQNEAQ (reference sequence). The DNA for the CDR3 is TGTGCCAGCAGTCCTTGGGGATCTAACTATGGCTACACCTTC. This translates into CASSPWGSNYGYTF. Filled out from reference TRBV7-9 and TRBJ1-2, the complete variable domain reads DTGVSQNPRHKITKRGQNVTFRCDPISEHNRLYWYRQTLGQGPEFLTYFQNEAQLEKSRLLSDRFSAERPKGSFSTLEIQRTEQGDSAMYLCASSPWGSNYGYTFGSGTRLTVV.

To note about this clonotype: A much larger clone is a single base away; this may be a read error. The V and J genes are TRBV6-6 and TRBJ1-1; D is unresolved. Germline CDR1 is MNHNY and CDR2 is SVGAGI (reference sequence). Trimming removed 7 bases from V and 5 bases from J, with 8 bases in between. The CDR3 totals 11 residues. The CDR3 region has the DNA TGTGCCAGCATCGGTAAAACTGAAGCTTTCTTT. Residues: CASIGKTEAFF.

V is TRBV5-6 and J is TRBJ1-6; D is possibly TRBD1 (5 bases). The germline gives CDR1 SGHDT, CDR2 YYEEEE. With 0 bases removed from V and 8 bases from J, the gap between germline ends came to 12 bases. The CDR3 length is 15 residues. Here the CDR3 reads CASSLAPGPDSPLHF. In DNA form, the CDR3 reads TGTGCCAGCAGCTTGGCCCCGGGGCCGGATTCACCCCTCCACTTT.

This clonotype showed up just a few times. CDR3 sequence reads: CSAASGTPDNEQFF. The CDR3 DNA reads TGCAGTGCTGCCTCCGGGACCCCAGACAATGAGCAGTTCTTC. J is TRBJ2-1 and V is TRBV20-1; D is perhaps TRBD1 or TRBD2 (5 bases each). Looked up from germline, CDR1 is DFQATT and CDR2 is SNEGSKA (reference sequence). This CDR3 is 14 amino acids long. Trimming cost V 5 bases and J 5 bases, with 16 bases left between them.

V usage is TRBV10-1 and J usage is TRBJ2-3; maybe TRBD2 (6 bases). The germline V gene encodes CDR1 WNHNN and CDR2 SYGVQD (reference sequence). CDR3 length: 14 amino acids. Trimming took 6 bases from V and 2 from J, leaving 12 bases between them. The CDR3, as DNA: TGCGCCAGCAGCCGGGACTCTTTCACAGATACGCAGTATTTT. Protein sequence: CASSRDSFTDTQYF.

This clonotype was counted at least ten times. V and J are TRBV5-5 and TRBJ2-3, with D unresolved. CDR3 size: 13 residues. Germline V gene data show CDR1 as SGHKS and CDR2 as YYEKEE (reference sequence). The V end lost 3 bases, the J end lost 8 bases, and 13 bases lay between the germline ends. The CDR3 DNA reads TGTGCCAGCAGCTCCTCTTCCCTGGGTACGCAGTATTTT. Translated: CASSSSSLGTQYF.

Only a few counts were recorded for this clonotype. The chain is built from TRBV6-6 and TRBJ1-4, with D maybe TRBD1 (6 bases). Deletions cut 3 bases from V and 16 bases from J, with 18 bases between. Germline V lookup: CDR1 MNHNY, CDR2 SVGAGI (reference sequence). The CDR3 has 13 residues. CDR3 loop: CASSYGDTPRRFF. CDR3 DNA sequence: TGTGCCAGCAGTTATGGGGACACGCCAAGAAGGTTTTTT.

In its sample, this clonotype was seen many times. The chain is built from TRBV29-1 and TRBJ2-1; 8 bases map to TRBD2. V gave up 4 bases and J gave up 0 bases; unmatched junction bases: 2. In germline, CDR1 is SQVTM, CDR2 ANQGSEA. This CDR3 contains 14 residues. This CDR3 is CSVGGTSSYNEQFF. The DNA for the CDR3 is TGCAGCGTTGGGGGGACTAGCTCCTACAATGAGCAGTTCTTC.

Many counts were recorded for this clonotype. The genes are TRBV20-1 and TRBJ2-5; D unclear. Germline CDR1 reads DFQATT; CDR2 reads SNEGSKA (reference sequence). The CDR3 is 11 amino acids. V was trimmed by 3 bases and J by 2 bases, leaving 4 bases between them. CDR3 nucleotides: TGCAGTGCTAGGAAACAAGAGACCCAGTACTTC. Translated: CSARKQETQYF.

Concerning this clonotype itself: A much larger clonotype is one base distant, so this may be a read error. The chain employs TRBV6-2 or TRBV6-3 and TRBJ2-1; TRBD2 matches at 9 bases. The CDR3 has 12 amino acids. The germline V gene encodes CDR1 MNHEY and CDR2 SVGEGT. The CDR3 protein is CSSRTGTSFAFF. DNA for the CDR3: TGTTCCAGCCGAACCGGGACTAGCTTCGCGTTCTTC.

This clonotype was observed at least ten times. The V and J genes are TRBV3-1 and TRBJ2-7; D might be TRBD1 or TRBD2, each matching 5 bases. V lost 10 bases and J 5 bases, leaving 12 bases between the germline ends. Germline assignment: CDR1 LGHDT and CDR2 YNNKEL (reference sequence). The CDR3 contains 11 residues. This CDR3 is CATGRGHEQYF. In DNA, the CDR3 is TGTGCCACTGGACGGGGCCACGAGCAGTACTTC.

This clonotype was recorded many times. The CDR3 nucleotides read TGTGCCAGCAGTTTGGCGGGCGCCAGAGTCGAGCAGTACTTC. It is translated as CASSLAGARVEQYF. The chain has TRBV12-3 or TRBV12-4 and TRBJ2-7; D might be TRBD2 (5 bases). This CDR3 spans 14 amino acids. V shed 3 bases and J shed 6 bases, with 15 bases lying between them.

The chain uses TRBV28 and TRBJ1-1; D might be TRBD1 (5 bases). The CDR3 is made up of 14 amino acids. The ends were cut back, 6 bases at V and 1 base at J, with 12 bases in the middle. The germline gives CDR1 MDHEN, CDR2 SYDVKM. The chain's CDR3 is CASSSGLGNTEAFF. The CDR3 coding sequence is TGTGCCAGCAGCTCGGGGCTCGGGAACACTGAAGCTTTCTTT.

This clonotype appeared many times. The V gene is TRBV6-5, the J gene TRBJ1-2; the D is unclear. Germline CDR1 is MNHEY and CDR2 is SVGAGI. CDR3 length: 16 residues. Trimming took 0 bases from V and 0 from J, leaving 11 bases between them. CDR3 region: CASSYSPDSANYGYTF. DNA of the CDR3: TGTGCCAGCAGTTACTCCCCCGATTCAGCTAACTATGGCTACACCTTC.

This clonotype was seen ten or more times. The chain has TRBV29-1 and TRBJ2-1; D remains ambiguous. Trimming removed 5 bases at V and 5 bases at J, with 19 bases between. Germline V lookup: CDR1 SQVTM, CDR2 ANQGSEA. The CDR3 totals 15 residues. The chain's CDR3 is CSVPEGSRINNEQFF. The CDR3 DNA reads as TGCAGCGTTCCTGAAGGGTCCCGAATTAACAATGAGCAGTTCTTC.